The present T cell receptor (beta chain) was sequenced within a study of blood T cell repertoires in COVID-19. About the study: COVID-19 samples collected from the United States, Italy and Spain covered acute and convalescent phases. PBMCs, B-cell-depleted T cells, or T cells provided the cDNA or gDNA that made up the material.

The CDR3 runs 11 residues. The V gene's germline CDR1 is SQVTM and CDR2 ANQGSEA. The germline V and J ends were trimmed by 3 bases and 3 bases, with 2 bases remaining between them. Per the authors' pipeline: Reference gene primers were amplified, and this amplification served to estimate nucleated cell counts. Sequencing used immunoSEQ multiplex PCR; TCRdb keeps in-frame clones, though not all of them. That table gives V, J and clone size, and the DNA gave D and trimming. The profile covers around 250,000 clones, with roughly nine tenths appearing a single time and 6.2% taken by the ten largest. The V gene is TRBV29-1, the J gene TRBJ1-4; D is uncertain. Source material: peripheral blood. This TCR derives from a man aged 60 to 69 with acute or convalescent COVID-19. The CDR3 sequence is CSVDSNEKLFF. CDR3 nucleotides: TGCAGCGTTGACTCTAATGAAAAACTGTTTTTT.